This entry is about one T cell receptor (beta chain). The antigen remains undetermined. This specimen comes from a study of cytomegalovirus exposure and HLA in healthy donors. Sequencing used immunoSEQ multiplex PCR; TCRdb keeps in-frame clones, though not all of them. This sample has approximately 270,000 clones, with 70% to 90% found just once. In germline, CDR1 is SGDLS, CDR2 YYNGEE. With V trimmed by 4 bases and J by 1 base, 3 bases remained unmatched. CDR3 length: 15 amino acids. Study-wide results and caveats: Listed as cytomegalovirus-associated were roughly 180 TCR beta chains.

The origin of this receptor is a woman younger than 35 in good health and CMV-seronegative. The sequencing sample was made of PBMCs. This chain links TRBV9 with TRBJ1-4; TRBD1 aligns across 8 bases. Written as DNA, the CDR3 is TGTGCCAGCAGCCAACAGGGGGTAACTAATGAAAAACTGTTTTTT. Translation: CASSQQGVTNEKLFF.